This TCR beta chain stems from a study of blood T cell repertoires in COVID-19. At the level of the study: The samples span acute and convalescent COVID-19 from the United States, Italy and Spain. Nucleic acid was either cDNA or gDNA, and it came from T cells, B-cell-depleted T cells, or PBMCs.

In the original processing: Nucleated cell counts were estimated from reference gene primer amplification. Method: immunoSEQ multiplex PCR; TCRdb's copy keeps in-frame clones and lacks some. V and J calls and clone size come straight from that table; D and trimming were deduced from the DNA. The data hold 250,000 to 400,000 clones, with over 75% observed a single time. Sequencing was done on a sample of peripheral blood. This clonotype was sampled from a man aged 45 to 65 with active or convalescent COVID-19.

CDR3 sequence reads: CAWRDFSGNTIYF. CDR3 DNA: TGTGCCTGGAGAGACTTCTCTGGAAACACCATATATTTT. The chain links TRBV30 to TRBJ1-3, with D unclear. Trimming pared 3 bases from V and 0 bases from J, leaving 6 bases between. The CDR3 is 13 amino acids. CDR1 and CDR2 from the germline V gene are GTSNPN and SVGIG (reference sequence).